The 5 T cell receptor beta chains in this list originate from one sample, sequenced in a study of siplizumab effects on memory and regulatory T cells. The method was immunoSEQ multiplex PCR; TCRdb's version includes in-frame clones alone and lacks a portion of them. This sample has roughly 100,000 clones, with 92% found just once. Sequencing input: non-Treg CD4+ T cells sorted from blood. The receptors shown here come from a human donor in good health.

In nucleotides, the CDR3 is TGTGCCAGCAGCGTAGGGAGGGGGGGGAAACTGTTTTTT. It specifies CASSVGRGGKLFF. The gene calls are TRBV9 and TRBJ1-4, with D possibly matching TRBD1 (6 bases). CDR1 is SGDLS and CDR2 is YYNGEE in the germline V gene. V was pared by 0 bases and J by 11 bases, with 11 bases between. The CDR3 consists of 13 residues.

On this clone: Germline is not matched at one junction end, which may reflect a read error. The identical CDR3 is also encoded by other nucleotide sequences in the sample. The genes are TRBV27 and TRBJ2-7, with 9 nucleotides matching TRBD1. CDR1 and CDR2 from the germline V gene are MNHEY and SMNVEV (reference sequence). This CDR3 comprises 14 residues. CDR3 sequence reads: CASSFRGQGYEQYF. The CDR3 DNA is TGCGCCAGCAGCTTCCGAGGACAGGGGTACGAGCAGTACTTC.

A single count supports this clone. The chain employs TRBV7-6 and TRBJ2-7; TRBD1 agrees at 10 bases. Germline loops: CDR1 SGHVS, CDR2 FNYEAQ. With 5 bases clipped from V and 6 bases from J, the junction kept 7 bases outside the gene matches. The CDR3 runs to 14 residues. The CDR3 here is CASSPRQGAGEQYF. In DNA form, the CDR3 reads TGTGCCAGCAGCCCGCGACAGGGGGCGGGCGAGCAGTACTTC.

This sequence joins TRBV6-1 and TRBJ1-2, with D possibly being TRBD1 (6 bases). Trimming took off 2 bases at V and 6 bases at J, with 10 bases between the two ends. CDR1 is MNHNS, CDR2 SASEGT, per germline. CDR3 length: 13 residues. The chain's CDR3 is CASSERGANGYTF. The CDR3 DNA is TGTGCCAGCAGTGAACGGGGGGCAAATGGCTACACCTTC.

The chain carries TRBV10-3 and TRBJ2-6; 7 positions match TRBD1. Germline values: CDR1 ENHRY, CDR2 SYGVKD. Trimming removed 0 bases from V and 4 bases from J; junction bases left unmatched: 3. The CDR3 loop spans 16 amino acids. The CDR3 loop reads CAISESKGAGANVLTF. DNA for the CDR3: TGTGCCATCAGTGAGTCGAAGGGGGCGGGGGCCAACGTCCTGACTTTC.